The following is a T cell receptor beta chain sequence with its context. Its specificity is not known. The same CDR3 arises from other DNA sequences in this sample as well. CD4+ cells yielded CD45RA+ naive and CD45RA-negative memory subsets. This entry is derived from a study of shared clonotypes between healthy human individuals. Looking at the study overall: A donor's plate count was three for CD4 naive and three for CD4 memory; CD8 naive had two and CD8 memory one. Study results and caveats: Non-shared clonotypes displayed generation probabilities falling below those of clonotypes present in all four donors. There were few donors, and this limited the genetic and exposure-history diversity represented.

CDR1 and CDR2 from the germline V gene are MNHNS and SASEGT. Trimming stripped 3 bases from V and 5 bases from J, with 4 bases between. The CDR3 is 11 amino acids. Libraries were prepared by immunoSEQ multiplex PCR; TCRdb keeps only in-frame clonotypes and omits some of them. The sample carries approximately 2.3 million clones, more than 85% recorded once. This sequence was found in a young man in good health. Some clones in this sample may be carry-over from other donors' samples. Sequences were obtained from naive CD4+ T cells from PBMCs. Subset reported: CD45RA+ positively selected. The J gene is TRBJ1-1, the V gene TRBV6-1; D gene unclear. The CDR3 region has the DNA TGTGCCAGCAGTGAGAGAACTGAAGCTTTCTTT. It codes for CASSERTEAFF.